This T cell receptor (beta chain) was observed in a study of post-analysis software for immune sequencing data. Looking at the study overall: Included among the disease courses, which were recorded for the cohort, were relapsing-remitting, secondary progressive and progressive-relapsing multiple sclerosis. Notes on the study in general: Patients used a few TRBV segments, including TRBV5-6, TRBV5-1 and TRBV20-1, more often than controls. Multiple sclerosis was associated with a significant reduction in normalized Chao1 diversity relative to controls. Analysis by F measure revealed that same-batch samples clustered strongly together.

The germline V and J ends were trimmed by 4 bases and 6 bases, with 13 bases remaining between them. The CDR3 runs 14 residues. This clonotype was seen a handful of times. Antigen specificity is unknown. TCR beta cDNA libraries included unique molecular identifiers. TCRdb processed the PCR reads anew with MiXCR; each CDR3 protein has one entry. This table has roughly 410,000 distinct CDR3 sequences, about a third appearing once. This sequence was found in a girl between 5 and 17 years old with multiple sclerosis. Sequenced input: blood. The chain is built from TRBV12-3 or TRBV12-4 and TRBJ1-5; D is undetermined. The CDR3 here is CASSSRDIGQPQHF. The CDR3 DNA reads TGTGCCAGCAGTTCTCGTGATATAGGTCAGCCCCAGCATTTT.